This TCR beta chain was identified during a study of identical twins (dated by TCRdb to 2016 to 2017). For context, the study as a whole: To test whether fetal clonotypes persist, this study deep-sequenced TCR alpha and beta repertoires from monozygotic twins, from unrelated adults of various ages, and from cord blood. To rule out contamination, replicate twin experiments were performed at different times with different library preparation protocols.

The library was built by means of 5' RACE. The sequencing machine was an Illumina HiSeq 2000. Template switching introduced a universal primer binding site; the final cDNA contained a unique molecular identifier, enabling accurate counting of TCR cDNA molecules. First-strand cDNA for TCR alpha and beta chains was synthesized from specific primers in the conserved constant-segment region. Each cDNA library was double barcoded, with a SMART-Mk sample barcode plus Illumina barcodes, to control for contamination. TruSeq adapter sequences along with Illumina sample barcodes were introduced in two successive PCR steps. The TCR alpha and beta cDNA libraries were sequenced on the Illumina HiSeq platform using custom primers. As for the authors' bioinformatics: Raw reads were processed with MiGEC to extract unique molecular identifiers, and MiXCR was used to determine CDR3 positions. For each individual, recombination models were inferred using an EM algorithm with the repgenHMM and IGoR tools. The tcR package in R was used for shared clonotype analysis, with sharing normalized by the product of cloneset sizes. To study raw recombination without the effects of thymic and clonal selection, out-of-frame nonproductive sequences were analyzed. TCRdb reprocessing: public reads trimmed at Q25 with fastp, clones called with MiXCR, in-frame beta chains kept. Each entry is one CDR3 protein sequence, shown with its most common DNA and genes. In this record, the V and J calls reflect TCRdb's handling and not the investigators' own analysis. The sample records 1.5 million to 2 million distinct CDR3 sequences, less than 35% of which are singletons. The top ten clonotypes cover about 0.25% of the sample.

Only healthy Caucasian donors were included. Here is what the overall study found, with its caveats: Compared with coincidental sharing between unrelated individuals, out-of-frame TCR alpha sequences shared between twins had an excess of sequences with low generation probability. Fewer insertions were carried by abundant cord blood beta clonotypes, a similar but weaker trend appeared in young adult naive repertoires, and no such trend appeared in memory repertoires. Zero-insertion analyses could be partly confounded by invariant T cells such as MAIT and iNKT, although diverse VJ usage argued against such confounding for most clonotypes. A weaker excess of twin sharing was found in beta out-of-frame sequences because the signal-to-noise ratio was lowered by fewer shared sequences. Out-of-frame TCR alpha sharing in monozygotic twins was systematically underestimated by recombination models, whereas sharing between unrelated individuals was in agreement with the recombination models. Conclusions relied on cross-sectional statistical analysis, since the same donors could not be followed over many years.

Turning to this clonotype: The clone's antigen remains unknown. Base-call qualities are not available, and no considerably larger clone is one nucleotide away.

The germline V gene gives CDR1 as MNHNS and CDR2 as SASEGT. CDR3 length: 13 amino acids, cysteine to phenylalanine. Only CDR3 DNA is held: 39 bases, read in frame from base 1. Deletion took 6 bases off V and 2 bases off J, with a span of 10 bases between the germline ends. The TCR was taken from a newborn girl in good health. The rearrangement joined TRBV6-1 to TRBJ2-5; the D gene identity is not certain. The sequenced material came from cord blood. The sequenced DNA: TGTGCCAGCAGCGTGACTTGGCAAGAGACCCAGTACTTC. The translation is CASSVTWQETQYF.